This T cell receptor beta chain was captured in a study of blood T cell repertoires in COVID-19. Only in-frame clones appear in the TCRdb table, and some are missing; sequencing was by immunoSEQ multiplex PCR. The sample has 34,000 or so clones; about 85% are singletons. Germline values: CDR1 ENHRY, CDR2 SYGVKD. Trimming removed 0 bases from V and 0 bases from J, with 11 bases in between. The CDR3 covers 16 residues. The chain couples TRBV10-3 to TRBJ1-1; no firm D call. The origin of this receptor is a man aged 45 to 65 with active or convalescent COVID-19. The sample taken for sequencing was peripheral blood. CDR3 protein: CAISESRQTLNTEAFF. The CDR3, as DNA: TGTGCCATCAGTGAGTCGAGGCAGACTTTGAACACTGAAGCTTTCTTT.